The 13 T cell receptor beta chains below all came from one sample that was sequenced in a study of long-term antiretroviral therapy in people with HIV. It was version v3.0 of the immunoSEQ assay that was run at survey level. Measured with immunoSEQ multiplex PCR; TCRdb has only the in-frame clones, and not every one. The sample lists some 25,000 clones; approximately 83% were seen once. The sample in question was unsorted PBMCs, obtained approximately 4.1 years after starting antiretroviral therapy. The receptors derive from a man aged 25-45 years with HIV.

The V gene is TRBV7-2, the J gene TRBJ2-1; 10 positions match TRBD2. From germline, CDR1 is SGHTA and CDR2 FQGNSA. The CDR3 runs to 18 residues. The ends lost 2 bases at V and 6 bases at J; junction bases unmatched: 13. CDR3 in amino acids: CASSLTRLAGRLSNEQFF. CDR3 in DNA: TGTGCCAGCAGCTTAACTAGACTAGCGGGTCGTCTAAGCAATGAGCAGTTCTTC.

The chain links TRBV4-2 to TRBJ2-3; 10 positions agree with TRBD2. Germline CDR1 is LGHNA and CDR2 is YNFKEQ. V lost 6 bases, J lost 7 bases, and 19 bases stayed unmatched. The CDR3 consists of 18 residues. CDR3 bases: TGTGCCAGCAGTCTTACGACTCTAGCGGGAGATTTGGGGAATACGCAGTATTTT. It codes for CASSLTTLAGDLGNTQYF.

This chain joins TRBV10-2 and TRBJ2-7; D ambiguous. V was shortened by 0 bases and J by 5 bases, with 5 bases between the two germline ends. The length of the CDR3 is 12 residues. Germline V gene sequence: CDR1 WSHSY, CDR2 SAAADI. The CDR3 region is CASSESKDEQYF. The CDR3 region has the DNA TGCGCCAGCAGTGAGTCGAAGGACGAGCAGTACTTC.

This sequence joins TRBV7-9 and TRBJ2-1; a possible D gene is TRBD1 (6 bases). The V end lost 5 bases, the J end lost 9 bases, and 20 bases lay between the germline ends. There are 15 residues in the CDR3. CDR1 is SEHNR and CDR2 is FQNEAQ in the germline V gene (reference sequence). This chain's CDR3 is CASSPAGRGVGEQFF. The CDR3 region has the DNA TGTGCCAGCAGCCCGGCGGGCAGGGGCGTCGGTGAGCAGTTCTTC.

This chain uses TRBV28 with TRBJ2-1; D not resolved. Germline V CDR1 and CDR2: MDHEN, SYDVKM. Trimming took 1 base from V and 5 from J, leaving 15 bases between them. The CDR3 is 16 residues long. In nucleotides, the CDR3 is TGTGCCAGCAGTTTATTCGGCCCGATTTCTGACAATGAGCAGTTCTTC. Translation gives CASSLFGPISDNEQFF.

The V gene is TRBV9, the J gene TRBJ2-7; tentatively, D is TRBD2 (6 bases). V lost 0 bases and J lost 6, with 13 bases in between. This CDR3 spans 14 amino acids. In germline, CDR1 is SGDLS, CDR2 YYNGEE. The DNA for the CDR3 is TGTGCCAGCAGCGTAGGACTAGAAGTAGGCGAGCAGTACTTC. Its protein product is CASSVGLEVGEQYF.

V is TRBV5-1 and J is TRBJ2-7; 8 nucleotides line up with TRBD2. This CDR3 is 15 amino acids long. V shed 4 bases and J 6 bases; nucleotides not matched to a gene: 12. Per germline, CDR1 SGHRS and CDR2 YFSETQ. The CDR3 here is CASSAFSGGPAEQYF. The CDR3 nucleotides are TGCGCCAGCAGCGCCTTTTCGGGGGGGCCCGCCGAGCAGTACTTC.

The V call is TRBV13, the J call TRBJ2-7, with 9 bases aligning to TRBD2. Unmatched junction bases numbered 16, after V lost 4 bases and J lost 3 bases. This CDR3 has 18 amino acids. Germline V gene lookup returns CDR1 PRHDT and CDR2 FYEKMQ (reference sequence). The CDR3 loop reads CASSSQRWGGGGIYEQYF. The DNA of the CDR3 is TGTGCCAGCAGCTCCCAAAGATGGGGCGGGGGGGGCATCTACGAGCAGTACTTC.

This chain links TRBV11-2 with TRBJ2-7; 9 bases fit TRBD2. The CDR3 is 16 amino acids. J was trimmed by 0 bases and V by 6 bases; bases with no gene match: 9. From germline, CDR1 is SGHAT and CDR2 FQNNGV. DNA for the CDR3: TGTGCCAGCAGTCCTACTAGCGGGCCCAGCTCCTACGAGCAGTACTTC. Its protein product is CASSPTSGPSSYEQYF.

The rearrangement uses TRBV19 and TRBJ2-7; 7 nucleotides agree with TRBD1. The germline gives CDR1 LNHDA, CDR2 SQIVND (reference sequence). The V and J ends lost 6 bases and 3 bases, in that order; junction bases with no gene match: 11. CDR3 length: 15 residues. The CDR3 reads CASSYFSGTDYEQYF. CDR3 nucleotide sequence: TGTGCCAGTAGCTATTTCTCCGGGACAGACTACGAGCAGTACTTC.

V and J are TRBV7-2 and TRBJ2-5; D call uncertain. The germline CDR1 and CDR2 sequences are SGHTA and FQGNSA. This CDR3 is 12 amino acids long. V shed 5 bases and J shed 5 bases, with 9 bases lying between them. The CDR3 loop is CASSPGAETQYF. CDR3 DNA sequence: TGTGCCAGCAGCCCCGGAGCGGAGACCCAGTACTTC. The complete variable domain, with remaining parts taken from reference TRBV7-2 and TRBJ2-5, reads GAGVSQSPSNKVTEKGKDVELRCDPISGHTALYWYRQSLGQGLEFLIYFQGNSAPDKSGLPSDRFSAERTGGSVSTLTIQRTQQEDSAVYLCASSPGAETQYFGPGTRLLVL.

This clone was counted once. This rearrangement joins TRBV2 to TRBJ1-2, with D uncertain. V was shortened by 6 bases and J by 1 base, with 27 bases between the two germline ends. The CDR3 spans 19 residues. The V gene's germline CDR1 is SNHLY and CDR2 FYNNEI. The CDR3, as DNA: TGTGCCAGCAGGAGACTCTTCTCCGATTTCTTCCAGCTTAACTATGGCTACACCTTC. Protein product: CASRRLFSDFFQLNYGYTF.

The V and J genes are TRBV7-2 and TRBJ1-3, with D hard to call. V lost 6 bases, J lost 0 bases, and 12 bases lay in between. CDR1 SGHTA and CDR2 FQGNSA come from the germline V gene. This CDR3 region has 15 residues. The CDR3 here is CASRTDGSSGNTIYF. Written as DNA, the CDR3 is TGTGCCAGCAGAACTGACGGGAGCTCTGGAAACACCATATATTTT. The complete variable domain, with remaining parts taken from reference TRBV7-2 and TRBJ1-3, reads GAGVSQSPSNKVTEKGKDVELRCDPISGHTALYWYRQSLGQGLEFLIYFQGNSAPDKSGLPSDRFSAERTGGSVSTLTIQRTQQEDSAVYLCASRTDGSSGNTIYFGEGSWLTVV.